The clone carrying this T cell receptor (beta chain) was found many times. The data derive from a study of human T cells and chemical hapten exposure. The time point was: pre-sensitization, week 0. Treatment of the sample: therapeutic diphenylcyclopropenone sensitization with weekly scalp DPC. Via MiXCR, TCRdb re-called the RACE reads, giving one row per CDR3 protein. The sample shows roughly 380,000 distinct CDR3 sequences, approximately 5.1% of them seen only once. CDR3 length: 16 residues. V was clipped by 4 bases and J by 0 bases, with 13 bases between them. Germline V gene lookup returns CDR1 SGHVS and CDR2 FNYEAQ.

The TCR comes from a woman aged 50 to 60 with alopecia areata. Some clones in this sample may be carry-over from other donors' samples. The sample in question was whole blood, obtained in connection with sensitization to the hapten diphenylcyclopropenone (DPC). The gene calls are TRBV7-6 and TRBJ2-1; tentatively, D is TRBD2 (6 bases). The CDR3 bases are TGTGCCAGCAGCTCAGTCCGGGGAGGCTCCTACAATGAGCAGTTCTTC. Protein: CASSSVRGGSYNEQFF.